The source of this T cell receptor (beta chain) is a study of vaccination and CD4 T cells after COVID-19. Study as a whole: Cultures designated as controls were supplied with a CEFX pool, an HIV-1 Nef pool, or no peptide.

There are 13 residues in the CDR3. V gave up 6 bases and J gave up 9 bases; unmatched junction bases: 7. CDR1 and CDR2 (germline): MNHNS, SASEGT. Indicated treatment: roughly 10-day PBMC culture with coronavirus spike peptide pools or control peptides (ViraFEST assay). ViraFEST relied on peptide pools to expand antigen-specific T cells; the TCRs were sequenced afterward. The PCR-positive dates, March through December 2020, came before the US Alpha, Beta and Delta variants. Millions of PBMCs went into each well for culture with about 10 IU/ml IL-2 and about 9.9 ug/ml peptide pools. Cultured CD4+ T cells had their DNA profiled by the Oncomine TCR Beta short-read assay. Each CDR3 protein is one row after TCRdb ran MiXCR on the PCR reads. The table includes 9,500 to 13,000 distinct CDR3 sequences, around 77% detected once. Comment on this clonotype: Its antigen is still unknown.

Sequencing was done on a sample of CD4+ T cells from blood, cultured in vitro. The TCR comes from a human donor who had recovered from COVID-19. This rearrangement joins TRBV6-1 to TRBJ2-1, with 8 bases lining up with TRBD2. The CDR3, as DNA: TGTGCCAGCAGGAGGACTAGCCGGGGTGAGCAGTTCTTC. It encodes CASRRTSRGEQFF.